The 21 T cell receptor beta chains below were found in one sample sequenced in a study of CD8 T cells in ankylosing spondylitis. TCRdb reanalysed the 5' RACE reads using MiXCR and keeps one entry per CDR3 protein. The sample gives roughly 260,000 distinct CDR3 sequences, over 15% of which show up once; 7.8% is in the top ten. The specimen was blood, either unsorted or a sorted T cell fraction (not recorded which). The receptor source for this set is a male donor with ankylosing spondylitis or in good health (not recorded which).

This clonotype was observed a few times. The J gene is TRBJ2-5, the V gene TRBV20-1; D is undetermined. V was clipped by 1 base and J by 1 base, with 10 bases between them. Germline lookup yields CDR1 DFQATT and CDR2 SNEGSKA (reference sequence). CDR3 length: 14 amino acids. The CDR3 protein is CSARAPARQETQYF. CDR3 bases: TGCAGTGCTAGAGCCCCAGCGCGCCAAGAGACCCAGTACTTC.

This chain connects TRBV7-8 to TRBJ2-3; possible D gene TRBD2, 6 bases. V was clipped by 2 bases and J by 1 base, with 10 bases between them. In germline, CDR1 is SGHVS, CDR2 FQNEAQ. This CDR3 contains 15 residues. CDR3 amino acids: CASSLLASGTDTQYF. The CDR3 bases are TGTGCCAGCAGCTTACTGGCTAGCGGCACAGATACGCAGTATTTT.

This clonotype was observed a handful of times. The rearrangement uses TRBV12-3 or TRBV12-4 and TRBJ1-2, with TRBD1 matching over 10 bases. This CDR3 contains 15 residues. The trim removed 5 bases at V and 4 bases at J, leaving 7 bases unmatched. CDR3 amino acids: CASSRQGASFYGYTF. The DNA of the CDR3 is TGTGCCAGCAGTAGACAGGGGGCCTCCTTCTATGGCTACACCTTC.

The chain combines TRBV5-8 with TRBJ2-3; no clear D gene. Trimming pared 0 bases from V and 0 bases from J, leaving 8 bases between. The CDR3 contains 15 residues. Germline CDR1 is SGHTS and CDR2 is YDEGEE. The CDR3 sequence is CASSLGEASTDTQYF. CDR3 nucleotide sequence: TGTGCCAGCAGCTTGGGTGAGGCTAGCACAGATACGCAGTATTTT.

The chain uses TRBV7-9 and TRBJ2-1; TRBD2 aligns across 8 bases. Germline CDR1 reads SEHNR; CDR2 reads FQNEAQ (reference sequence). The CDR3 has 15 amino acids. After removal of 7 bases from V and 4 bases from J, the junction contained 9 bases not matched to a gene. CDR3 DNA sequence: TGTGCCAGCATCCGAACGGGACTAGAGTACAATGAGCAGTTCTTC. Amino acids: CASIRTGLEYNEQFF.

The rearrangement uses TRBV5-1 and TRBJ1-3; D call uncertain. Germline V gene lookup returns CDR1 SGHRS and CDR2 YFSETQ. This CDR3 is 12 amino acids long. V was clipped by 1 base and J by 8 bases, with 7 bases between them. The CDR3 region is CASSLTGDTIYF. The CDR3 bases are TGCGCCAGCAGCTTGACCGGGGACACCATATATTTT.

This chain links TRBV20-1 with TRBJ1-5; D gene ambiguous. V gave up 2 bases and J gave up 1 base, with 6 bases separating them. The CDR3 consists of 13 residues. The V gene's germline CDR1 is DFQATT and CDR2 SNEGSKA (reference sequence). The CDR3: CSARKESNQPQHF. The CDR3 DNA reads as TGCAGTGCTAGAAAGGAAAGCAATCAGCCCCAGCATTTT.

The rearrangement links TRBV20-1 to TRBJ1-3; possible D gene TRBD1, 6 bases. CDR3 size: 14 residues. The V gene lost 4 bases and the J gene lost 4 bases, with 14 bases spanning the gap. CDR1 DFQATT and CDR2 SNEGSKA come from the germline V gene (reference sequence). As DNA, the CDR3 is TGCAGTGCTAATTATCCAGGGGCAGGAAACACCATATATTTT. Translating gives CSANYPGAGNTIYF.

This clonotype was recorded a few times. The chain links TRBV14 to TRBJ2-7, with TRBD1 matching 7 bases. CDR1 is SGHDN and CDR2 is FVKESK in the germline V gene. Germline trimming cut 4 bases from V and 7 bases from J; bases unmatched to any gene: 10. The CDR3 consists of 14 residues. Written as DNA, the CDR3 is TGTGCCAGCAGCCCAAGGACAGGAACGGGAGAGCAGTACGTC. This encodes CASSPRTGTGEQYV.

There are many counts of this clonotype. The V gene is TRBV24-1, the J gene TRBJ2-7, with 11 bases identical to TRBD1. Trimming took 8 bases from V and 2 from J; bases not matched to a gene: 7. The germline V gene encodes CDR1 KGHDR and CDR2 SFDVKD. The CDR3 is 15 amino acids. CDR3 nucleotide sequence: TGTGCCACCACCGAATTGGGACAGGGGGCCTACGAGCAGTACGTC. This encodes CATTELGQGAYEQYV.

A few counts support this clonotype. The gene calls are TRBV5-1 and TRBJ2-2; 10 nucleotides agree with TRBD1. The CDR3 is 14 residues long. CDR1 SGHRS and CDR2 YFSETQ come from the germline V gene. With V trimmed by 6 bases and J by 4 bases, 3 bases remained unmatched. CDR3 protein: CASTGTGVTGELFF. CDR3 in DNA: TGCGCCAGCACCGGGACAGGGGTCACCGGGGAGCTGTTTTTT.

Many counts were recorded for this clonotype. The CDR3 bases are TGTGCCAGCAGCCCTCTACAGGGGAAGAACACTGAAGCTTTCTTT. It translates to CASSPLQGKNTEAFF. This sequence joins TRBV7-3 and TRBJ1-1; TRBD1 matches 7 bases. The CDR3 length is 15 residues. Germline loops: CDR1 SGHTA, CDR2 FQGTGA. Trimming cost V 5 bases and J 1 base; bases outside gene matches: 7. Full variable domain (remainder filled in from reference TRBV7-3 and TRBJ1-1): GAGVSQTPSNKVTEKGKYVELRCDPISGHTALYWYRQSLGQGPEFLIYFQGTGAADDSGLPNDRFFAVRPEGSVSTLKIQRTERGDSAVYLCASSPLQGKNTEAFFGQGTRLTVV.

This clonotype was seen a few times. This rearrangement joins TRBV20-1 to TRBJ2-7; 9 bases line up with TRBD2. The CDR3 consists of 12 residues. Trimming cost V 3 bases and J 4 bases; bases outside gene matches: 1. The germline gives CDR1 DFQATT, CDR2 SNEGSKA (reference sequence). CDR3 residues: CSARTSGYEQYV. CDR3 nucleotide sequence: TGCAGTGCTAGGACTAGCGGATACGAGCAGTACGTC.

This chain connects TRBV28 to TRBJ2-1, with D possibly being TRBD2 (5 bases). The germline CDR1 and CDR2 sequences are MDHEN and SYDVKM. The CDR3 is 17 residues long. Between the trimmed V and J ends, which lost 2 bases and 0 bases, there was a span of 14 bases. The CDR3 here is CASSLASRVFSYNEQFF. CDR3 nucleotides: TGTGCCAGCAGTTTAGCTAGCCGAGTTTTCTCCTACAATGAGCAGTTCTTC. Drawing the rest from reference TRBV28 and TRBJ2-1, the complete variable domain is DVKVTQSSRYLVKRTGEKVFLECVQDMDHENMFWYRQDPGLGLRLIYFSYDVKMKEKGDIPEGYSVSREKKERFSLILESASTNQTSMYLCASSLASRVFSYNEQFFGPGTRLTVL.

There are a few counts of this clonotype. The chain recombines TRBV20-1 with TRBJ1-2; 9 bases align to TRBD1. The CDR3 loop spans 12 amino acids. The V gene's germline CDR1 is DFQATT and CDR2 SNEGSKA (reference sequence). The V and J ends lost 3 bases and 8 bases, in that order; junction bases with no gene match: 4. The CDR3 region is CSARGQGGGYTF. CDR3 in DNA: TGCAGTGCTAGGGGACAGGGTGGCGGCTACACCTTC.

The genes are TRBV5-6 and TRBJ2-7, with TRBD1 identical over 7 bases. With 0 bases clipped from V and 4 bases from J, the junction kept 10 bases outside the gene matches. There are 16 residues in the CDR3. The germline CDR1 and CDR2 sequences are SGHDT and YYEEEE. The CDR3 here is CASSLGSRSGQYEQYV. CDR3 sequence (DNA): TGTGCCAGCAGCTTGGGAAGCCGGTCGGGACAGTACGAGCAGTACGTC.

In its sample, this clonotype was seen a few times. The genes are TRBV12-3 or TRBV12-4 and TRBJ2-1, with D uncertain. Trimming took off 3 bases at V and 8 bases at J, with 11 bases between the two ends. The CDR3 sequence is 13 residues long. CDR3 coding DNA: TGTGCCAGCAGTTTGTCAGTGTCCTATGAGCAGTTCTTC. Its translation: CASSLSVSYEQFF.

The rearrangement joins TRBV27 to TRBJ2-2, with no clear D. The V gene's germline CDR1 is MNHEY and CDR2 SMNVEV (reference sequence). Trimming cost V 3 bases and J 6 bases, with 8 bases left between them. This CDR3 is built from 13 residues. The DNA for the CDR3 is TGTGCCAGCAGTTTGTGGAATTCCGGGGAGCTGTTTTTT. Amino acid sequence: CASSLWNSGELFF.

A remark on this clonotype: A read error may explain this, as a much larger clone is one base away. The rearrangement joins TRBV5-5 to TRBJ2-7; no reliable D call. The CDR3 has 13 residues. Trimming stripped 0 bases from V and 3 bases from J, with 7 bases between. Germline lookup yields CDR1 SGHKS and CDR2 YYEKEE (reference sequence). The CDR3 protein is CASSLANGYEQYV. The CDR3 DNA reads TGTGCCAGCAGCTTGGCGAACGGCTACGAGCAGTACGTC.

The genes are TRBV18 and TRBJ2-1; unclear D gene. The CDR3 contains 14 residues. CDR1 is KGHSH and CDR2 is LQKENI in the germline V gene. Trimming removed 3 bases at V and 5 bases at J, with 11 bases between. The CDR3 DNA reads TGTGCCAGCTCACCTGGCAGACCAAACAATGAGCAGTTCTTC. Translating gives CASSPGRPNNEQFF.

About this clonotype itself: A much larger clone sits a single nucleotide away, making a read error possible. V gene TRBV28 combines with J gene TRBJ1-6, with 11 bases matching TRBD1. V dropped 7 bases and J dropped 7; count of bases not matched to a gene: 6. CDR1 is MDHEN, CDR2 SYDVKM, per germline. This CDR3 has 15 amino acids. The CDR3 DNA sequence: TGTGCCAGCAATGACCGGGACAGGGGGAATTCACCCCTCCACTTT. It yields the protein CASNDRDRGNSPLHF.